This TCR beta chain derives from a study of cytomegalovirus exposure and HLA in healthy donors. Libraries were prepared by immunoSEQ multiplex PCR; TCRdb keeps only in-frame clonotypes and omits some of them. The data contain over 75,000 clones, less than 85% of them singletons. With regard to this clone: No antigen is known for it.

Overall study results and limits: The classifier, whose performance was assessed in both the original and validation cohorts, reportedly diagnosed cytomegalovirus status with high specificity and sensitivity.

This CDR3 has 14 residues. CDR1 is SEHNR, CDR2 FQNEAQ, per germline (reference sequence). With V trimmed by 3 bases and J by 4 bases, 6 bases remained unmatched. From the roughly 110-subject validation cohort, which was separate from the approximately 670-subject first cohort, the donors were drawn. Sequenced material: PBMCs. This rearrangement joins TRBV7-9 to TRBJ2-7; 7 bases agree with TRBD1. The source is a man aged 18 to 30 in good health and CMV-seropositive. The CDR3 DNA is TGTGCCAGCAGCTTCCAGGACAGGCCTTACGAGCAGTACGTC. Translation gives CASSFQDRPYEQYV.